The rows below give T cell receptor beta chains drawn from one sample of a study of identical twins. TCRdb recomputed calls from the 5' RACE reads with MiXCR, one row per CDR3 protein. Of 420,000 or so distinct CDR3 sequences in the sample, around 18% were seen once. The sample taken for sequencing was naive T cells sorted from blood. Receptor source: a man aged 50 to 59 in good health. Both conserved end residues are part of each CDR3. The D gene is left open where the match is weak. Not all rows give a size; the values are once, few, many and, for expanded clones, a class.

NA few TRBJ1-2 TRBV12-3/TRBV12-4 TGTGCCAGCAGTTTCCCCGGGACACCCTATGGCTACACCTTC CASSFPGTPYGYTF
NA few TRBJ2-7 TRBV10-3 TGTGCCATCAAGGACACTTCCTACGAGCAGTACTTC CAIKDTSYEQYF
NA few TRBJ1-4 TRBV10-3 TGTGCCATCAGTGGTGGTGGGCAGGCTAATGAAAAACTGTTTTTT CAISGGGQANEKLFF
NA many TRBJ2-6 TRBV12-3/TRBV12-4 TGTGCCAGCAGTTATTGGGGGTCCTCTGGGGCCAACGTCCTGACTTTC CASSYWGSSGANVLTF
NA many TRBJ2-7 TRBV4-3 TGCGCCAGCAGCCAAGATTCCAGGAAGAGCGAGCAGTACTTC CASSQDSRKSEQYF
TRBD1 few TRBJ1-4 TRBV4-3 TGCGCCAGCAGCCAAAAGGGGGCGCGAAATGAAAAACTGTTTTTT CASSQKGARNEKLFF
TRBD1 few TRBJ2-7 TRBV12-3/TRBV12-4 TGTGCCAGCAGTTATACCACAGGGGGTTACTACGAGCAGTACTTC CASSYTTGGYYEQYF
NA many TRBJ2-7 TRBV7-2 TGTGCCAGCAGCTTAGTCAGATCCTACGAGCAGTACTTC CASSLVRSYEQYF
NA NA TRBJ2-3 TRBV4-2 TGCGCCAGCAGCCAAGATCTAGCTGCAAGCACAGATACGCAGTATTTT CASSQDLAASTDTQYF
NA many TRBJ1-1 TRBV4-1 TGCGCCAGCAGCCGGAGCGGGACCGGCACTGAAGCTTTCTTT CASSRSGTGTEAFF
NA many TRBJ2-2 TRBV4-1 TGCGCCAGCAGCCAAGTCTGGGGCACCGGGGAGCTGTTTTTT CASSQVWGTGELFF
TRBD1 few TRBJ2-3 TRBV4-2 TGTGCCAGCAGCCCAGGACAGGCAGATACGCAGTATTTT CASSPGQADTQYF
NA few TRBJ2-5 TRBV28 TGTGCCAGCACCACTAGCTGGGGGCAGAAGGGCCAAGAGACCCAGTACTTC CASTTSWGQKGQETQYF
TRBD2 many TRBJ2-7 TRBV5-5 TGTGCCAGCAGCGGGGGACTAGCGTACGAGCAGTACTTC CASSGGLAYEQYF
TRBD2 many TRBJ2-5 TRBV4-1 TGCGCCAGCAGTCAAAGCGGGGGGGCGGAGACCCAGTACTTC CASSQSGGAETQYF